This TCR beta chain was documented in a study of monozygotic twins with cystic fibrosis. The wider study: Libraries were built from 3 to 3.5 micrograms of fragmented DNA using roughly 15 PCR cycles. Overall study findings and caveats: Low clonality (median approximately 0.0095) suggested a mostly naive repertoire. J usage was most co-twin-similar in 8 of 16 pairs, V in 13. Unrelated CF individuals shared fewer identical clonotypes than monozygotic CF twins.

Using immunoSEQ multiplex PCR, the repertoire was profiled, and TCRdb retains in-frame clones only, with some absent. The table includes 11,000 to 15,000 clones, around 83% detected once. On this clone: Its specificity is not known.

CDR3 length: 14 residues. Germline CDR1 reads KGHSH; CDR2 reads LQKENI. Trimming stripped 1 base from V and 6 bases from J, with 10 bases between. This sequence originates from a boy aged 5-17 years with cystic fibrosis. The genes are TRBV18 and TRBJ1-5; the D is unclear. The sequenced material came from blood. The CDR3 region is CASSPLFIGQPQHF. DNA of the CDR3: TGTGCCAGCTCACCACTTTTTATTGGTCAGCCCCAGCATTTT.